Here is one TCR beta chain with its context. The sample originates from a study of blood T cell repertoires in COVID-19. Across the whole study: Researchers got acute and convalescent COVID-19 samples from the United States, Italy and Spain. Sources were T cells, B-cell-depleted T cells, or PBMCs; the material itself was cDNA or gDNA.

CDR3 size: 16 residues. The V gene's germline CDR1 is SEHNR and CDR2 FQNEAQ (reference sequence). The ends lost 6 bases at V and 0 bases at J; junction bases unmatched: 5. Source study methods: For nucleated cells, counts were estimated from reference gene primer amplification. The table came from immunoSEQ multiplex PCR; TCRdb's copy has only in-frame clones and leaves some out. The DNA gave D and trimming, while V, J and clone size come from that table. This repertoire shows about 130,000 clones, 84% found once; its top ten account for roughly an eighth. The sequenced sample consisted of peripheral blood. The genes are TRBV7-9 and TRBJ2-2, with TRBD2 identical over 9 bases. The receptor's source is a woman younger than 45 who had recovered from COVID-19. The CDR3 DNA reads TGTGCCAGCAGTCGGCTAGCGGGGACGAACACCGGGGAGCTGTTTTTT. This gives the protein CASSRLAGTNTGELFF.